The 23 T cell receptor beta chains below were found in one sample sequenced in a study of blood T cells in healthy people across ages. A second roughly 6 to 12 cycle PCR used barcoded and J-beta primers. One entry per CDR3 protein results from TCRdb running MiXCR on the 5' RACE reads. The sample carries 600,000 to 800,000 distinct CDR3 sequences, roughly 20% recorded once. Sample: blood. These TCRs come from a man between 65 and 85 years old in good health.

The CDR3 sequence is CATSGGSTDTQYF. CDR3 sequence (DNA): TGTGCCACCAGCGGCGGAAGCACAGATACGCAGTATTTT. The chain links TRBV15 to TRBJ2-3; D call uncertain. This CDR3 contains 13 residues. Germline CDR1 is LNHNV and CDR2 is YYDKDF (reference sequence). Trimming shortened V by 5 bases and J by 0 bases, and 6 bases separated the two germline ends.

This clonotype appeared many times. The V gene is TRBV7-9, the J gene TRBJ1-4; D remains unclear. Germline V gene data show CDR1 as SEHNR and CDR2 as FQNEAQ (reference sequence). Trimming took 5 bases from V and 12 from J, leaving 13 bases between them. The CDR3 length is 12 residues. DNA for the CDR3: TGTGCCAGCAGCCCAGCTGCGGGCGAACTGTTTTTT. It is translated as CASSPAAGELFF.

This clonotype was seen more than once but under ten times. The rearrangement uses TRBV5-1 and TRBJ2-3, with 11 nucleotides matching TRBD2. Germline loops: CDR1 SGHRS, CDR2 YFSETQ. The CDR3 loop spans 15 amino acids. J gave up 4 bases and V 5 bases, and 6 bases lay outside the gene matches. The CDR3 spells CASRTSGDFSDTQYF. Written as DNA, the CDR3 is TGCGCCAGCAGGACTAGCGGGGATTTTTCAGATACGCAGTATTTT.

This clonotype has just a few counts. This chain joins TRBV7-9 and TRBJ1-4, with a possible D match to TRBD1 (5 bases). The length of the CDR3 is 15 residues. CDR1 is SEHNR and CDR2 is FQNEAQ in the germline V gene (reference sequence). V lost 5 bases and J lost 10, with 20 bases in between. In nucleotides, the CDR3 is TGTGCCAGCAGCATGGACATCGGCGGGGACCGAAAACTGTTTTTT. It is translated as CASSMDIGGDRKLFF. Supplemented by reference TRBV7-9 and TRBJ1-4, the full variable domain reads DTGVSQNPRHKITKRGQNVTFRCDPISEHNRLYWYRQTLGQGPEFLTYFQNEAQLEKSRLLSDRFSAERPKGSFSTLEIQRTEQGDSAMYLCASSMDIGGDRKLFFGSGTQLSVL.

The genes are TRBV27 and TRBJ2-7; 11 nucleotides line up with TRBD2. Unmatched junction bases numbered 16, after V lost 5 bases and J lost 4 bases. The CDR3 has 18 amino acids. Germline-derived CDR1 and CDR2 are MNHEY and SMNVEV (reference sequence). The CDR3 DNA reads as TGTGCCAGCAGTGGGGACACTAGCGGGAGTAAGGTACAGTACGAGCAGTACTTC. This translates into CASSGDTSGSKVQYEQYF.

This clonotype has ten or more counts. The CDR3 region has the DNA TGCGCCAGCAGCCAAGTTTCAGCGGGAAGTGTCCAAGAGACCCAGTACTTC. Its translation: CASSQVSAGSVQETQYF. The rearrangement uses TRBV4-1 and TRBJ2-5, with 7 bases matching TRBD2. Per germline, CDR1 MGHRA and CDR2 YSYEKL. CDR3 length: 17 residues. After removal of 1 base from V and 1 base from J, the junction contained 9 bases not matched to a gene.

The rearrangement uses TRBV3-1 and TRBJ2-3, with D unresolved. V lost 8 bases to trimming and J lost 3 bases, with 18 bases between them. CDR1 is LGHDT and CDR2 is YNNKEL in the germline V gene (reference sequence). This CDR3 has 15 residues. The CDR3 loop reads CASGDSTAVTDTQYF. CDR3 coding DNA: TGTGCCAGCGGAGACTCCACAGCAGTGACAGATACGCAGTATTTT.

This clonotype was observed a few times. The V and J genes are TRBV20-1 and TRBJ1-6; the D gene is possibly TRBD1 (5 bases). Germline loops: CDR1 DFQATT, CDR2 SNEGSKA (reference sequence). The CDR3 is 13 amino acids. V was pared by 0 bases and J by 9 bases, with 9 bases between. DNA of the CDR3: TGCAGTGCTAGAGAGAGGGGCGCTTCACCCCTCCACTTT. This sequence encodes CSARERGASPLHF.

The table lists this clonotype with a few counts. CDR3 in DNA: TGTGCCAGCAGCTTGGAGAACTATAGCACAGATACGCAGTATTTT. Protein product: CASSLENYSTDTQYF. The chain uses TRBV7-2 and TRBJ2-3; D remains unclear. CDR1 is SGHTA and CDR2 is FQGNSA in the germline V gene. This CDR3 has 15 residues. V lost 3 bases and J 0 bases, leaving 10 bases between the germline ends.

This clonotype was picked up many times. J is TRBJ2-6 and V is TRBV5-1; D not resolved. The CDR3 is made up of 14 amino acids. Germline-derived CDR1 and CDR2 are SGHRS and YFSETQ. Trimming pared 3 bases from V and 0 bases from J, leaving 4 bases between. CDR3 bases: TGCGCCAGCAGCTACAACTCTGGGGCCAACGTCCTGACTTTC. Protein: CASSYNSGANVLTF.

The V and J genes are TRBV3-1 and TRBJ1-3; D unclear. This CDR3 has 14 residues. V lost 1 base, J lost 4 bases, and 8 bases lay in between. The germline CDR1 and CDR2 sequences are LGHDT and YNNKEL (reference sequence). The CDR3 DNA is TGTGCCAGCAGCCAAGGGGTTCACGGAAACACCATATATTTT. This gives the protein CASSQGVHGNTIYF.

V and J are TRBV5-1 and TRBJ2-2; 9 bases match TRBD1. This CDR3 is 16 amino acids long. J lost 4 bases, V lost 4 bases, and 8 bases had no gene match. CDR1 and CDR2 (germline): SGHRS, YFSETQ. The CDR3 protein is CASSATGGEVTGELFF. The CDR3 DNA sequence: TGCGCCAGCAGCGCAACAGGGGGCGAGGTCACCGGGGAGCTGTTTTTT.

The table lists this clonotype with a few counts. This chain connects TRBV30 to TRBJ1-5; D remains ambiguous. Germline CDR1 GTSNPN, CDR2 SVGIG (reference sequence). The CDR3 totals 13 residues. V lost 1 base, J lost 3 bases, and 7 bases lay in between. The CDR3 DNA is TGTGCCTGGAGTGGCCAGGACAATCAGCCCCAGCATTTT. Translation: CAWSGQDNQPQHF.

The V and J genes are TRBV7-9 and TRBJ2-7; 8 nucleotides match TRBD1. The CDR3 sequence is 16 residues long. Germline V gene sequence: CDR1 SEHNR, CDR2 FQNEAQ (reference sequence). The V and J ends lost 1 base and 7 bases, in that order; junction bases with no gene match: 12. The CDR3 coding sequence is TGTGCCAGCAGCTTAGGGGGGACAGGTGGAACCCGGGAGCAGTACTTC. This encodes CASSLGGTGGTREQYF. The complete variable domain, with remaining parts taken from reference TRBV7-9 and TRBJ2-7, reads DTGVSQNPRHKITKRGQNVTFRCDPISEHNRLYWYRQTLGQGPEFLTYFQNEAQLEKSRLLSDRFSAERPKGSFSTLEIQRTEQGDSAMYLCASSLGGTGGTREQYFGPGTRLTVT.

The chain links TRBV6-1 to TRBJ2-1, with TRBD2 matching over 12 bases. Germline V gene lookup returns CDR1 MNHNS and CDR2 SASEGT. The CDR3 spans 16 residues. J was trimmed by 5 bases and V by 7 bases; bases with no gene match: 9. The CDR3 sequence is CASKGPRTSGNNEQFF. The CDR3 DNA reads TGTGCCAGCAAAGGTCCTAGGACTAGCGGGAACAATGAGCAGTTCTTC.

This clonotype was detected only a few times. The chain joins TRBV9 to TRBJ1-4; 7 nucleotides align to TRBD1. The CDR3 totals 14 residues. Germline trimming cut 0 bases from V and 4 bases from J; bases unmatched to any gene: 0. Germline V gene lookup returns CDR1 SGDLS and CDR2 YYNGEE. For the CDR3, the DNA is TGTGCCAGCAGCGTAGGGGACAGTAATGAAAAACTGTTTTTT. Translated: CASSVGDSNEKLFF.

J is TRBJ1-3 and V is TRBV20-1; 8 nucleotides agree with TRBD1. CDR1 and CDR2 from the germline V gene are DFQATT and SNEGSKA (reference sequence). This CDR3 is 15 amino acids long. After removal of 6 bases from V and 2 bases from J, the junction contained 9 bases not matched to a gene. Here the CDR3 reads CSARDRSNPGNTIYF. The CDR3 DNA is TGCAGTGCCCGGGACAGGTCGAACCCTGGAAACACCATATATTTT.

CDR3 nucleotides: TGCGCCAGCGGCCCCGGGACAGGGACAGGTCAGCCCCAGCATTTT. It yields the protein CASGPGTGTGQPQHF. This chain connects TRBV4-3 to TRBJ1-5; 9 bases are a match to TRBD1. This CDR3 has 15 residues. Trimming at V came to 8 bases and at J to 6 bases, leaving 11 bases not matched to a gene. Germline V lookup: CDR1 LGHNA, CDR2 YSLEER.

In its sample, this clonotype was seen a few times. The CDR3 here is CASSPKGLAGGYEQFF. The CDR3 region has the DNA TGTGCCAGCAGCCCCAAGGGACTAGCGGGAGGGTATGAGCAGTTCTTC. The genes are TRBV13 and TRBJ2-5, with TRBD2 matching 16 bases. TRBJ2-1 explains the end of the DNA better; the J call may be wrong. Germline V gene lookup returns CDR1 PRHDT and CDR2 FYEKMQ (reference sequence). The CDR3 totals 16 residues.

This clonotype showed up just a few times. The chain links TRBV7-2 to TRBJ2-7, with D tentatively TRBD2 (6 bases). V lost 2 bases, J lost 7 bases, and 12 bases lay in between. There are 13 residues in the CDR3. Germline lookup yields CDR1 SGHTA and CDR2 FQGNSA. The CDR3 bases are TGTGCCAGCAGCTTATCTCGAAGCGGGGAGCAGTACTTC. It codes for CASSLSRSGEQYF.

CDR3 sequence: CASSFRDRGHNEQFF. CDR3 DNA sequence: TGTGCCAGCAGCTTCCGGGACAGGGGTCACAATGAGCAGTTCTTC. The chain employs TRBV7-8 and TRBJ2-1, with 10 bases that match TRBD1. CDR3 length: 15 amino acids. Trimming at V came to 3 bases and at J to 5 bases, leaving 4 bases not matched to a gene. The V gene's germline CDR1 is SGHVS and CDR2 FQNEAQ.

This clonotype was seen repeatedly, ten times or more. V gene TRBV7-2 combines with J gene TRBJ2-5; 9 bases are a match to TRBD1. J lost 5 bases, V lost 5 bases, and 0 bases had no gene match. Germline values: CDR1 SGHTA, CDR2 FQGNSA. The CDR3 covers 12 residues. The DNA of the CDR3 is TGTGCCAGCAGCGACAGGGGGGAGACCCAGTACTTC. As protein: CASSDRGETQYF.

The rearrangement joins TRBV14 to TRBJ2-7; D not certain. The length of the CDR3 is 13 residues. Germline V gene sequence: CDR1 SGHDN, CDR2 FVKESK. V lost 5 bases and J 7 bases, leaving 15 bases between the germline ends. The CDR3 DNA follows: TGTGCCAGCAGCGACCGGACGCCGCGAGAGCAGTACTTC. This codes for CASSDRTPREQYF.